This record looks at one T cell receptor beta chain sequence and its context. Antigen specificity is unknown. These data are taken from a study of shared clonotypes between healthy human individuals. Broader study findings: Sharing across four donors was highest in naive CD4 (around 5%) and lowest in memory CD8 (0.4%). Generally, estimated richness proved larger in naive subsets than it did in memory subsets. For sorted subsets, rarefaction showed incomplete sequencing despite large depth. Among non-shared clonotypes, generation probabilities were lower than among those shared by all four donors.

The repertoire was sequenced with immunoSEQ multiplex PCR; TCRdb's copy has only in-frame clones and lacks some. The profile shows around 2,000,000 clones, approximately 94% of them singletons. Naive CD8 populations comprised CD45RO-negative cells positively selected for CCR7, excluding terminally differentiated effector memory CD45RA+ cells. This CDR3 has 18 residues. In germline, CDR1 is MDHEN, CDR2 SYDVKM. The V and J ends lost 3 bases and 0 bases, in that order; junction bases with no gene match: 6. The chain employs TRBV28 and TRBJ1-6, with 9 bases fitting TRBD1. The source is a man aged 18-30 years in good health. Material: naive CD8+ T cells sorted from blood. This CDR3 reads CASSFGTGTSSYNSPLHF. The CDR3 DNA follows: TGTGCCAGCAGTTTCGGGACAGGGACAAGCTCCTATAATTCACCCCTCCACTTT. Based on the CDR3 plus reference TRBV28 and TRBJ1-6, the full variable domain is DVKVTQSSRYLVKRTGEKVFLECVQDMDHENMFWYRQDPGLGLRLIYFSYDVKMKEKGDIPEGYSVSREKKERFSLILESASTNQTSMYLCASSFGTGTSSYNSPLHFGNGTRLTVT.